The clone carrying this T cell receptor beta chain has just a few counts. Its target is not known. This entry comes from a study of regulatory dendritic cells for organ transplantation. Study-level points and caveats: Naive T cells showed high diversity, memory cells less, memory CD8+ least. Regulatory dendritic cells appeared to expand memory CD8+ clones less than mature ones. Alloreactive memory CD8+ T cell pools varied considerably between individuals.

Memory T cells were CD45RO+, naive were CD45RA+, sorted by FACS. Trimming pared 4 bases from V and 0 bases from J, leaving 7 bases between. The CDR3 runs 13 residues. Germline CDR1 SGDLS, CDR2 YYNGEE. The repertoire was sequenced with immunoSEQ multiplex PCR; TCRdb's copy has only in-frame clones and lacks some. The top ten clones hold 2% to 2.5% of a sample with tens of thousands of clones, about 75% of them seen once. V usage is TRBV9 and J usage is TRBJ2-5, with D unresolved. The sequenced material came from memory CD4+ T cells from blood. Subset defined: CD45RO+ memory T cells. This clonotype was obtained from a human donor in good health. CDR3 DNA sequence: TGTGCCAGCAGCACCCGGGACCAAGAGACCCAGTACTTC. This translates into CASSTRDQETQYF. The full variable domain, with the rest looked up from reference TRBV9 and TRBJ2-5, is DSGVTQTPKHLITATGQRVTLRCSPRSGDLSVYWYQQSLDQGLQFLIQYYNGEERAKGNILERFSAQQFPDLHSELNLSSLELGDSALYFCASSTRDQETQYFGPGTRLLVL.